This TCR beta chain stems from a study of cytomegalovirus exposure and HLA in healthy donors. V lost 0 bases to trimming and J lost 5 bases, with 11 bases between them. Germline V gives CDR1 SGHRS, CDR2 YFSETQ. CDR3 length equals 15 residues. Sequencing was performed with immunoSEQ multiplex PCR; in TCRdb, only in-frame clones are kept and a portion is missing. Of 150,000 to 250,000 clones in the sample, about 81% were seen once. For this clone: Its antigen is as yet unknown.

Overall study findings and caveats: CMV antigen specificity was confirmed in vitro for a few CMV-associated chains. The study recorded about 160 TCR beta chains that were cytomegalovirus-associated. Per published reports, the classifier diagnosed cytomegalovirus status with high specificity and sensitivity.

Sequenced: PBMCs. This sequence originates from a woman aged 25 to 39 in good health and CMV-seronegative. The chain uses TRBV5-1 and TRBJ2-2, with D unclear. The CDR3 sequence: CASSLEARGTGELFF. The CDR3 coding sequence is TGCGCCAGCAGCTTGGAGGCCCGCGGAACCGGGGAGCTGTTTTTT.